Shown below are 5 T cell receptor beta chains from a single sample sequenced in a study of blood T cell repertoires in COVID-19. The data were produced by immunoSEQ multiplex PCR, yet TCRdb's version contains in-frame clones alone and is incomplete. This sample has 60,000 to 65,000 clones, with over 60% found just once. Input material: peripheral blood. The receptors here all came from a woman in her seventies with COVID-19, enrolled during active disease.

CDR3 nucleotides: TGTGCCAGTAGGGAACAGGGGCGGAACTATGGCTACACCTTC. Its protein is CASREQGRNYGYTF. The chain is built from TRBV19 and TRBJ1-2; 7 bases agree with TRBD1. The CDR3 sequence is 14 residues long. The ends lost 6 bases at V and 2 bases at J; junction bases unmatched: 6. Germline V gives CDR1 LNHDA, CDR2 SQIVND (reference sequence).

The chain is built from TRBV19 and TRBJ2-2, with 14 bases that match TRBD2. V lost 6 bases and J lost 4; bases outside the gene matches: 7. The CDR3 has 17 residues. Looked up from germline, CDR1 is LNHDA and CDR2 is SQIVND (reference sequence). CDR3 protein: CASSPGLAGVFTGELFF. The CDR3 DNA follows: TGTGCCAGTAGCCCGGGACTAGCGGGGGTTTTCACCGGGGAGCTGTTTTTT. Full variable domain (outside the CDR3, taken from reference TRBV19 and TRBJ2-2): DGGITQSPKYLFRKEGQNVTLSCEQNLNHDAMYWYRQDPGQGLRLIYYSQIVNDFQKGDIAEGYSVSREKKESFPLTVTSAQKNPTAFYLCASSPGLAGVFTGELFFGEGSRLTVL.

The chain joins TRBV7-9 to TRBJ2-1; D perhaps matches TRBD2 (6 bases). There are 12 residues in the CDR3. Looked up from germline, CDR1 is SEHNR and CDR2 is FQNEAQ (reference sequence). V was trimmed by 5 bases and J by 12 bases, leaving 14 bases between them. The CDR3, as DNA: TGTGCCAGCAGCCTGTATCGGGGGTGGCAGTTCTTC. It translates to CASSLYRGWQFF.

The rearrangement links TRBV29-1 to TRBJ2-1; TRBD2 aligns across 8 bases. This CDR3 contains 20 residues. Per the germline V gene, CDR1 is SQVTM and CDR2 is ANQGSEA. V lost 2 bases, J lost 0 bases, and 18 bases stayed unmatched. In DNA form, the CDR3 reads TGCAGCGTTGAAAGCTTGCAGACACGGAGCGGGAGAGACTCCTACAATGAGCAGTTCTTC. This sequence encodes CSVESLQTRSGRDSYNEQFF.

This clone was recorded once. The chain joins TRBV18 to TRBJ2-6; 11 nucleotides match TRBD1. V shed 3 bases, J shed 6 bases, and the junction held 4 bases outside the gene matches. The length of the CDR3 is 16 residues. In germline, CDR1 is KGHSH, CDR2 LQKENI. CDR3 sequence (DNA): TGTGCCAGCTCACCTCAGGGACAGGGGGAGGCCAACGTCCTGACTTTC. This gives the protein CASSPQGQGEANVLTF.